This T cell receptor beta chain was found in a study of shared clonotypes between healthy human individuals. TCRdb's table, derived via immunoSEQ multiplex PCR, lists solely in-frame clones and lacks some. Here the sample spans some 2.1 million clones, 80% to 95% being singletons. Per the germline V gene, CDR1 is MNHNS and CDR2 is SASEGT. Trimming took 8 bases from V and 4 from J, leaving 9 bases between them. The CDR3 totals 12 residues. Terminally differentiated effector memory CD45RA+ cells were excluded by CCR7 positive selection of CD45RO-negative cells. The TCR sequence derives from a man aged 18 to 35 in good health. Some clones in this sample may be carry-over from other donors' samples. The chain carries TRBV6-1 and TRBJ1-5; perhaps TRBD1 as D (5 bases). The sample was naive CD8+ T cells from PBMCs. DNA for the CDR3: TGTGCCAGCGATAGGGGAAATCAGCCCCAGCATTTT. It specifies CASDRGNQPQHF.